This T cell receptor (beta chain) was documented in a study of control samples from healthy donors and cancer patients. This table comes from immunoSEQ multiplex PCR, and its TCRdb copy is limited to in-frame clones, with some not included. Of roughly 80,000 clones listed, roughly 84% are singletons. The CDR3 spans 15 residues. Between the trimmed V and J ends, which lost 1 base and 8 bases, there was a span of 12 bases. Germline V gives CDR1 SGHDN, CDR2 FVKESK. The rearrangement links TRBV14 to TRBJ1-6; D gene unclear. The receptor comes from a woman aged 45-65 years in good health. Sequencing was done on a sample of blood. The CDR3 region has the DNA TGTGCCAGCAGCCAAGGCTTTAACGGTGATTCACCCCTCCACTTT. This encodes CASSQGFNGDSPLHF.